This T cell receptor (beta chain) was found in a study of cytomegalovirus exposure and HLA in healthy donors. Study overall: A subsequent analysis stated that the 120 or so validation repertoires were run on the same platform as the roughly 670 first-cohort repertoires. General study findings and limits: A list of about 160 TCR beta chains associated with cytomegalovirus was given.

As to this clone: As yet, its antigen is unknown.

TCRdb keeps only in-frame clones here, not all; method: immunoSEQ multiplex PCR. This sample has 95,000 to 120,000 clones, with approximately 85% found just once. The CDR3 sequence is 13 residues long. V lost 3 bases, J lost 5 bases, and 3 bases stayed unmatched. CDR1 and CDR2 from the germline V gene are MNHEY and SMNVEV (reference sequence). The donors formed part of the approximately 120-subject validation cohort, distinct from the roughly 700-subject first cohort. This sequence joins TRBV27 and TRBJ2-5; 7 bases are shared with TRBD1. The source material was PBMCs. The clonotype originates from a woman aged 18 to 35 in good health and CMV-seronegative. CDR3 loop: CASSLTGFETQYF. As DNA, the CDR3 is TGTGCCAGCAGTTTGACAGGGTTTGAGACCCAGTACTTC.